Presented here are 23 T cell receptor beta chains from one specimen sequenced in a study of Ad26.COV2.S vaccination and SARS-CoV-2 variants. Generated by immunoSEQ multiplex PCR, the TCRdb table keeps only in-frame clones and is missing some. The sample contains some 520,000 clones, 87% of which appear only once. Treatment defined: some 20 received Ad26.COV2.S at low or high dose, single or two shots; a few received placebo; per-sample allocation not given. Following the first vaccine or placebo injection, samples were taken on day 63. Sequences were derived from peripheral blood, sampled in a trial of Ad26.COV2.S vaccine versus placebo. All receptors derive from a person aged 18-60 years who received the Ad26.COV2.S COVID-19 vaccine or a placebo.

This rearrangement joins TRBV7-2 to TRBJ2-2; D remains ambiguous. The CDR3 sequence is 15 residues long. Trimming took off 4 bases at V and 0 bases at J, with 9 bases between the two ends. CDR1 is SGHTA and CDR2 is FQGNSA in the germline V gene. The CDR3 region has the DNA TGTGCCAGCAGCTCACGACGGACGAACACCGGGGAGCTGTTTTTT. This encodes CASSSRRTNTGELFF.

This chain connects TRBV12-5 to TRBJ2-2; D might be TRBD2 (5 bases). The V end lost 2 bases, the J end lost 5 bases, and 6 bases lay between the germline ends. The germline V gene encodes CDR1 LGHNT and CDR2 FRNRAP. The CDR3 is made up of 13 amino acids. The CDR3 coding sequence is TGTGCTAGTGGTTTGACGGGGACCGGGGAGCTGTTTTTT. It encodes CASGLTGTGELFF.

This chain connects TRBV5-1 to TRBJ2-3, with TRBD2 matching over 12 bases. The J segment lost 3 bases and the V segment lost 5 bases, leaving 4 bases of the junction unmatched. This CDR3 contains 15 residues. Germline values: CDR1 SGHRS, CDR2 YFSETQ. CDR3 protein: CASRTSGSATDTQYF. In DNA form, the CDR3 reads TGCGCCAGCAGGACTAGCGGGAGTGCAACAGATACGCAGTATTTT.

The chain joins TRBV28 to TRBJ1-2; no firm D call. Germline V gene data show CDR1 as MDHEN and CDR2 as SYDVKM. The CDR3 is 14 residues long. V gave up 6 bases and J gave up 8 bases, with 19 bases separating them. In nucleotides, the CDR3 is TGTGCCAGCAGAGGGCCGGGGAGAGTGGCAGGCTACACCTTC. Translating it yields CASRGPGRVAGYTF.

The V and J genes are TRBV11-2 and TRBJ1-1; no clear D gene. Trimming pared 1 base from V and 11 bases from J, leaving 11 bases between. The CDR3 is made up of 12 amino acids. CDR1 and CDR2 (germline): SGHAT, FQNNGV. This CDR3 reads CASSLVIPTAFF. The DNA of the CDR3 is TGTGCCAGCAGCTTAGTCATCCCGACGGCTTTCTTT. The full variable domain, in which reference TRBV11-2 and TRBJ1-1 provide the parts outside the CDR3, is EAGVAQSPRYKIIEKRQSVAFWCNPISGHATLYWYQQILGQGPKLLIQFQNNGVVDDSQLPKDRFSAERLKGVDSTLKIQPAKLEDSAVYLCASSLVIPTAFFGQGTRLTVV.

The chain recombines TRBV10-2 with TRBJ1-3, with 10 nucleotides matching TRBD1. The CDR3 contains 18 residues. Germline V gene data show CDR1 as WSHSY and CDR2 as SAAADI. The J segment lost 0 bases and the V segment lost 4 bases, leaving 9 bases of the junction unmatched. This CDR3 reads CASSVGQGIGTSGNTIYF. The CDR3 DNA reads as TGCGCCAGCAGTGTGGGACAGGGGATTGGGACCTCTGGAAACACCATATATTTT.

The rearrangement uses TRBV6-5 and TRBJ1-6; D might be TRBD1 (6 bases). Trimming stripped 7 bases from V and 9 bases from J, with 13 bases between. CDR3 length equals 13 residues. CDR1 MNHEY and CDR2 SVGAGI come from the germline V gene. Here the CDR3 reads CASTGVAGSPLHF. As DNA, the CDR3 is TGTGCCAGCACAGGGGTGGCGGGTTCACCCCTCCACTTT.

The V call is TRBV10-3, the J call TRBJ1-2; no reliable D call. With 7 bases removed from V and 3 bases from J, the gap between germline ends came to 12 bases. The V gene's germline CDR1 is ENHRY and CDR2 SYGVKD. This CDR3 has 13 residues. The CDR3 bases are TGTGCCATCAACCAGGATCCCGACTATGGCTACACCTTC. The encoded protein is CAINQDPDYGYTF.

V is TRBV4-2 and J is TRBJ1-5; D is undetermined. The CDR3 runs 15 residues. Trimming removed 3 bases at V and 2 bases at J, with 11 bases between. In germline, CDR1 is LGHNA, CDR2 YNFKEQ. The CDR3, as DNA: TGTGCCAGCAGCCAGGAGGGAATCGGCAATCAGCCCCAGCATTTT. It translates to CASSQEGIGNQPQHF.

The J gene is TRBJ1-6, the V gene TRBV5-1; a weak D match, TRBD1 (5 bases). V gave up 5 bases and J gave up 0 bases, with 9 bases separating them. There are 15 residues in the CDR3. Germline CDR1 and CDR2: SGHRS and YFSETQ. DNA of the CDR3: TGCGCCAGCAGACTAACAGGCTCCTATAATTCACCCCTCCACTTT. This sequence encodes CASRLTGSYNSPLHF.

The chain links TRBV5-4 to TRBJ2-4, with 9 bases lining up with TRBD1. CDR1 and CDR2 from the germline V gene are SGHNT and YYREEE (reference sequence). The CDR3 runs 17 residues. V lost 3 bases, J lost 0 bases, and 7 bases stayed unmatched. CDR3 in DNA: TGTGCCAGCAGCTGGGGCGGGACAGGGATAGCCAAAAACATTCAGTACTTC. This codes for CASSWGGTGIAKNIQYF.

The rearrangement links TRBV7-2 to TRBJ1-4; D not certain. CDR3 length equals 18 residues. CDR1 and CDR2 from the germline V gene are SGHTA and FQGNSA. The germline V and J ends were trimmed by 4 bases and 1 base, with 19 bases remaining between them. The CDR3 reads CASSSPPGFSKTNEKLFF. The CDR3 DNA reads TGTGCCAGCAGCTCCCCCCCCGGGTTCTCTAAAACTAATGAAAAACTGTTTTTT. Based on the CDR3 plus reference TRBV7-2 and TRBJ1-4, the full variable domain is GAGVSQSPSNKVTEKGKDVELRCDPISGHTALYWYRQSLGQGLEFLIYFQGNSAPDKSGLPSDRFSAERTGGSVSTLTIQRTQQEDSAVYLCASSSPPGFSKTNEKLFFGSGTQLSVL.

The chain couples TRBV9 to TRBJ2-1, with 16 bases that match TRBD2. With V trimmed by 4 bases and J by 6 bases, 4 bases remained unmatched. CDR1 and CDR2 from the germline V gene are SGDLS and YYNGEE. CDR3 size: 16 residues. The CDR3 region has the DNA TGTGCCAGCAGCCAGGGGACTAGCGGGAGGGCCAATGAGCAGTTCTTC. It codes for CASSQGTSGRANEQFF.

This clone has a single count. The chain couples TRBV2 to TRBJ1-4; 8 nucleotides line up with TRBD1. Germline CDR1 is SNHLY and CDR2 is FYNNEI. This CDR3 contains 14 residues. The V and J ends lost 6 bases and 7 bases, in that order; junction bases with no gene match: 7. CDR3 sequence reads: CASRRTGTGEKLFF. CDR3 sequence (DNA): TGTGCCAGCAGAAGGACAGGGACAGGTGAAAAACTGTTTTTT. The full variable domain, with the rest looked up from reference TRBV2 and TRBJ1-4, is EPEVTQTPSHQVTQMGQEVILRCVPISNHLYFYWYRQILGQKVEFLVSFYNNEISEKSEIFDDQFSVERPDGSNFTLKIRSTKLEDSAMYFCASRRTGTGEKLFFGSGTQLSVL.

The V gene is TRBV28, the J gene TRBJ1-2, with unresolved D. CDR3 length equals 14 residues. The germline gives CDR1 MDHEN, CDR2 SYDVKM. The V and J ends lost 2 bases and 4 bases respectively, with 11 bases between them. The CDR3 is CASSLVKRSYGYTF. The CDR3 bases are TGTGCCAGCAGTTTAGTCAAGAGGAGCTATGGCTACACCTTC.

The chain combines TRBV5-6 with TRBJ2-2; no clear D. The V end was cut by 4 bases, the J end by 2 bases, with 15 bases between. This CDR3 has 16 residues. Germline CDR1 SGHDT, CDR2 YYEEEE. DNA of the CDR3: TGTGCCAGCAGCCGAGACCCTATTAGCAACACCGGGGAGCTGTTTTTT. Translating it yields CASSRDPISNTGELFF.

The genes are TRBV7-2 and TRBJ2-4, with D unresolved. The germline V and J ends were trimmed by 4 bases and 0 bases, with 16 bases remaining between them. Germline CDR1 SGHTA, CDR2 FQGNSA. This CDR3 contains 17 residues. In nucleotides, the CDR3 is TGTGCCAGCAGCTCTACTGGAGTGATGTTAGCCAAAAACATTCAGTACTTC. Its translation: CASSSTGVMLAKNIQYF. Full variable domain (missing parts from reference TRBV7-2 and TRBJ2-4): GAGVSQSPSNKVTEKGKDVELRCDPISGHTALYWYRQSLGQGLEFLIYFQGNSAPDKSGLPSDRFSAERTGGSVSTLTIQRTQQEDSAVYLCASSSTGVMLAKNIQYFGAGTRLSVL.

The chain employs TRBV30 and TRBJ1-6; 7 nucleotides match TRBD1. Germline CDR1 reads GTSNPN; CDR2 reads SVGIG (reference sequence). The CDR3 totals 13 residues. Trimming at V came to 5 bases and at J to 5 bases, leaving 3 bases not matched to a gene. CDR3 nucleotide sequence: TGTGCCTGGGGACAGGACCATAATTCACCCCTCCACTTT. Translation gives CAWGQDHNSPLHF.

This chain joins TRBV19 and TRBJ1-1; 9 nucleotides line up with TRBD1. There are 13 residues in the CDR3. V was pared by 3 bases and J by 7 bases, with 3 bases of the junction left unmatched. The germline gives CDR1 LNHDA, CDR2 SQIVND (reference sequence). The CDR3, as DNA: TGTGCCAGTAGTATCACAGGGGGCGGTGAAGCTTTCTTT. It is translated as CASSITGGGEAFF. Complete variable domain (other parts from reference TRBV19 and TRBJ1-1): DGGITQSPKYLFRKEGQNVTLSCEQNLNHDAMYWYRQDPGQGLRLIYYSQIVNDFQKGDIAEGYSVSREKKESFPLTVTSAQKNPTAFYLCASSITGGGEAFFGQGTRLTVV.

V usage is TRBV6-1 and J usage is TRBJ2-3, with 9 bases identical to TRBD1. The V segment lost 4 bases and the J segment 1 base; nucleotides outside the gene matches: 3. The CDR3 length is 15 residues. The germline V gene encodes CDR1 MNHNS and CDR2 SASEGT. In DNA form, the CDR3 reads TGTGCCAGCAGTGGACAGGGGGTGGGCACAGATACGCAGTATTTT. Translated, it gives CASSGQGVGTDTQYF.

CDR3 sequence (DNA): TGTGCCTGGCGGGACAGGGGCCCCAGTAAGAACATTCAGTACTTC. Its translation: CAWRDRGPSKNIQYF. V usage is TRBV30 and J usage is TRBJ2-4; 10 positions agree with TRBD1. Germline trimming cut 5 bases from V and 7 bases from J; bases unmatched to any gene: 11. The CDR3 has 15 residues. The germline gives CDR1 GTSNPN, CDR2 SVGIG (reference sequence).

The genes are TRBV4-1 and TRBJ2-7, with TRBD2 matching 12 bases. The V gene's germline CDR1 is MGHRA and CDR2 YSYEKL. V shed 1 base and J 0 bases; nucleotides not matched to a gene: 4. The CDR3 runs 17 residues. CDR3 nucleotide sequence: TGCGCCAGCAGCCAAGTGGGACTAGCGGGCAGCTCCTACGAGCAGTACTTC. Translation gives CASSQVGLAGSSYEQYF.

The genes are TRBV7-9 and TRBJ1-1; D is unclear. CDR3 length: 12 residues. Looked up from germline, CDR1 is SEHNR and CDR2 is FQNEAQ (reference sequence). Trimming took off 5 bases at V and 2 bases at J, with 6 bases between the two ends. The CDR3 DNA reads as TGTGCCAGCAGCCCGGTCAACACTGAAGCTTTCTTT. Protein product: CASSPVNTEAFF.